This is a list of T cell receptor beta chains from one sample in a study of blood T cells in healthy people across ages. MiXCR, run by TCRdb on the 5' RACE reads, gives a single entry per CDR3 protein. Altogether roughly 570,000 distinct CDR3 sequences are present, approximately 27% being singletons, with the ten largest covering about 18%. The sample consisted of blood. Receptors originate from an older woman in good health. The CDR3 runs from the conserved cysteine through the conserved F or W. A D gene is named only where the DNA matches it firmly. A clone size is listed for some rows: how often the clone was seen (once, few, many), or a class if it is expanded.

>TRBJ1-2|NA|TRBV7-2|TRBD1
CASSFDRGLYYGYTF
TGTGCCAGCAGCTTCGACAGGGGGCTGTACTATGGCTACACCTTC
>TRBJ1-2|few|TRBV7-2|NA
CASSLRDDYGYTF
TGTGCCAGCAGCTTGCGGGATGACTATGGCTACACCTTC
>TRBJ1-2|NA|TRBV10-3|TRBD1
CANRQGAQTSSGYTF
TGTGCCAACCGACAGGGGGCCCAAACGAGTAGTGGCTACACCTTC
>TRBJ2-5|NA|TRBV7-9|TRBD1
CASSTRQGEGETQYF
TGTGCCAGCAGCACAAGACAGGGTGAAGGGGAGACCCAGTACTTC
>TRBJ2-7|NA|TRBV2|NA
CASKKEDTSYEQYF
TGTGCCAGCAAGAAGGAGGACACTTCCTACGAGCAGTACTTC
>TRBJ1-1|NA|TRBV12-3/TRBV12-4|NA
CASSWDGAEAFF
TGTGCCAGCAGTTGGGATGGGGCGGAAGCTTTCTTT
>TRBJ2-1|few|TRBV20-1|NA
CSARRDYNEQFF
TGCAGTGCTCGCCGGGACTACAATGAGCAGTTCTTC
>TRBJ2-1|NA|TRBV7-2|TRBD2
CASSLVGGGGNEQFF
TGTGCCAGCAGCTTAGTAGGCGGGGGTGGCAATGAGCAGTTCTTC
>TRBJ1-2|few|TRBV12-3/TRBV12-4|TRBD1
CASSSHGTGAYGYTF
TGTGCCAGCAGTTCTCACGGGACAGGGGCCTATGGCTACACCTTC
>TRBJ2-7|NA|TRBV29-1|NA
CSVAEGTYEQYF
TGCAGCGTTGCGGAAGGGACCTACGAGCAGTACTTC
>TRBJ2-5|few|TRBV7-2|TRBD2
CASSLGTGGGEETQYF
TGTGCCAGCAGCTTGGGGACTGGCGGGGGTGAAGAGACCCAGTACTTC
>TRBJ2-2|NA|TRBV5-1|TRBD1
CASSLQGALGGELFF
TGCGCCAGCAGCTTACAGGGGGCACTTGGCGGGGAGCTGTTTTTT
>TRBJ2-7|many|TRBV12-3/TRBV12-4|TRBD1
CASSFRTGDSYEQYF
TGTGCCAGCAGTTTCAGGACAGGGGATTCCTACGAGCAGTACTTC
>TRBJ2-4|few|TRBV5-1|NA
CASSFFPVVAKNIQYF
TGCGCCAGCAGCTTCTTCCCCGTCGTAGCCAAAAACATTCAGTACTTC
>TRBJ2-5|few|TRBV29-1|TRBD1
CSVPDRASETQYF
TGCAGCGTCCCGGACAGGGCTTCGGAGACCCAGTACTTC
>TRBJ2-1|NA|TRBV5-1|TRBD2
CASSFNPGGLTYNEQFF
TGCGCCAGCAGCTTCAACCCGGGGGGACTCACCTACAATGAGCAGTTCTTC
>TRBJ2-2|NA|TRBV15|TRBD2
CATSREGLANTGELFF
TGTGCCACCAGCAGAGAGGGACTAGCGAACACCGGGGAGCTGTTTTTT
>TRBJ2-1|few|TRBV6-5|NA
CASSYETGSYNEQFF
TGTGCCAGCAGTTACGAGACTGGGAGTTACAATGAGCAGTTCTTC
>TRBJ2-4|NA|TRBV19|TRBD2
CATGRAGDKNIQYF
TGTGCCACCGGTAGAGCGGGGGACAAAAACATTCAGTACTTC
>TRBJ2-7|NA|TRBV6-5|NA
CASSAQGIPIYEQYF
TGTGCCAGCAGTGCTCAGGGTATCCCAATCTACGAGCAGTACTTC
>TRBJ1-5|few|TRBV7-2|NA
CASSPKDQPQHF
TGTGCCAGCAGCCCTAAGGACCAGCCCCAGCATTTT
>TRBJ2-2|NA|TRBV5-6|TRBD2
CASNRLAGGPGTGELFF
TGTGCCAGCAACCGACTAGCGGGGGGCCCGGGCACCGGGGAGCTGTTTTTT